One sample yielded the 29 T cell receptor beta chains listed below, sequenced in a study of OX40 agonist ivuxolimab in advanced cancers. Repertoires were generated with immunoSEQ multiplex PCR, while TCRdb's copy carries only in-frame clones and drops some. The sample holds about 96,000 clones, less than 95% seen once. The specimen comprised CD4+ or CD8+ T cells sorted from blood, sampled in a trial of the OX40 agonist ivuxolimab. These TCRs come from an adult with an advanced solid tumor such as melanoma, head and neck, liver or kidney cancer.

J is TRBJ2-2 and V is TRBV9; D could derive from TRBD1 or TRBD2 (5 bases each). The V gene lost 3 bases and the J gene lost 4 bases, with 16 bases spanning the gap. The germline V gene has CDR1 SGDLS and CDR2 YYNGEE. The CDR3 spans 16 residues. The chain's CDR3 is CASSEGTSGSTGELFF. The CDR3 coding sequence is TGTGCCAGCAGCGAGGGGACCTCCGGGTCCACCGGGGAGCTGTTTTTT.

The V and J genes are TRBV28 and TRBJ2-7, with 10 bases matching TRBD1. CDR1 is MDHEN, CDR2 SYDVKM, per germline. J lost 2 bases, V lost 2 bases, and 3 bases had no gene match. CDR3 length equals 15 residues. The CDR3 region is CASSLPGQGPYEQYF. The CDR3 DNA is TGTGCCAGCAGTTTACCGGGACAGGGGCCCTACGAGCAGTACTTC.

The chain joins TRBV14 to TRBJ2-2; D ambiguous. The CDR3 contains 17 residues. Trimming left V 0 bases short and J 4 bases short, with 15 bases between. CDR1 and CDR2 from the germline V gene are SGHDN and FVKESK. The CDR3 loop reads CASSQDGTSLVTGELFF. CDR3 coding DNA: TGTGCCAGCAGCCAAGACGGAACATCTTTGGTCACCGGGGAGCTGTTTTTT. Full variable domain (remainder filled in from reference TRBV14 and TRBJ2-2): EAGVTQFPSHSVIEKGQTVTLRCDPISGHDNLYWYRRVMGKEIKFLLHFVKESKQDESGMPNNRFLAERTGGTYSTLKVQPAELEDSGVYFCASSQDGTSLVTGELFFGEGSRLTVL.

The V and J genes are TRBV5-1 and TRBJ2-3, with 8 bases that match TRBD2. The CDR3 length is 15 residues. J gave up 2 bases and V 2 bases, and 4 bases lay outside the gene matches. CDR1 and CDR2 from the germline V gene are SGHRS and YFSETQ. The CDR3 protein is CASSFTSGDTDTQYF. The CDR3 coding sequence is TGCGCCAGCAGCTTCACTAGCGGAGACACAGATACGCAGTATTTT.

The genes are TRBV9 and TRBJ2-1, with 10 bases fitting TRBD2. V was pared by 1 base and J by 12 bases, with 7 bases of the junction left unmatched. Germline CDR1 SGDLS, CDR2 YYNGEE. This CDR3 region has 14 residues. The CDR3 DNA follows: TGTGCCAGCAGCGTAAGTCTAGCGGGGGTGGGGCAGTTCTTC. Translation: CASSVSLAGVGQFF.

This rearrangement joins TRBV5-6 to TRBJ2-1, with no clear D. The CDR3 loop spans 12 amino acids. Trimming removed 2 bases at V and 8 bases at J, with 8 bases between. CDR1 and CDR2 (germline): SGHDT, YYEEEE. CDR3 loop: CASSLFVHEQFF. The CDR3 coding sequence is TGTGCCAGCAGCTTATTCGTTCATGAGCAGTTCTTC.

This chain links TRBV7-3 with TRBJ2-3; 12 bases align to TRBD2. From germline, CDR1 is SGHTA and CDR2 FQGTGA. This CDR3 spans 17 amino acids. V was clipped by 4 bases and J by 3 bases; unmatched bases: 8. This CDR3 is CASSSRPGLAGTDTQYF. CDR3 DNA: TGTGCCAGCAGCTCCCGCCCCGGACTAGCGGGAACAGATACGCAGTATTTT. Drawing the rest from reference TRBV7-3 and TRBJ2-3, the complete variable domain is GAGVSQTPSNKVTEKGKYVELRCDPISGHTALYWYRQSLGQGPEFLIYFQGTGAADDSGLPNDRFFAVRPEGSVSTLKIQRTERGDSAVYLCASSSRPGLAGTDTQYFGPGTRLTVL.

The chain has TRBV28 and TRBJ2-6; D unclear. Germline V gene data show CDR1 as MDHEN and CDR2 as SYDVKM. CDR3 size: 13 residues. Trimming removed 9 bases from V and 1 base from J, with 7 bases in between. For the CDR3, the DNA is TGTGCCAGTCTTTCGTCTGGGGCCAACGTCCTGACTTTC. Translation: CASLSSGANVLTF.

This chain connects TRBV29-1 to TRBJ1-5; D perhaps matches TRBD1 (6 bases). Germline V gene data show CDR1 as SQVTM and CDR2 as ANQGSEA. V was shortened by 2 bases and J by 5 bases, with 10 bases between the two germline ends. The CDR3 sequence is 13 residues long. As DNA, the CDR3 is TGCAGCGTTGAACAGGGGAGGGATCAGCCCCAGCATTTT. Translating it yields CSVEQGRDQPQHF.

The J gene is TRBJ2-2, the V gene TRBV11-3; no reliable D call. Germline V lookup: CDR1 SGHNT, CDR2 YENEEA. Trimming cost V 3 bases and J 5 bases, with 4 bases left between them. The CDR3 has 12 amino acids. The CDR3 is CASSLWTGELFF. CDR3 sequence (DNA): TGTGCCAGCAGCTTGTGGACCGGGGAGCTGTTTTTT. Looking up the rest from reference TRBV11-3 and TRBJ2-2 gives the full variable domain: EAGVVQSPRYKIIEKKQPVAFWCNPISGHNTLYWYLQNLGQGPELLIRYENEEAVDDSQLPKDRFSAERLKGVDSTLKIQPAELGDSAVYLCASSLWTGELFFGEGSRLTVL.

The chain has TRBV7-2 and TRBJ2-7; no definite D call. The CDR3 sequence is 13 residues long. The germline V gene has CDR1 SGHTA and CDR2 FQGNSA. The ends were cut back, 4 bases at V and 0 bases at J, with 7 bases in the middle. CDR3 DNA: TGTGCCAGCAGCTCCGACCCCTCCTACGAGCAGTACTTC. Translated, it gives CASSSDPSYEQYF.

The V gene is TRBV30, the J gene TRBJ2-1; D not resolved. The germline gives CDR1 GTSNPN, CDR2 SVGIG (reference sequence). Trimming pared 1 base from V and 0 bases from J, leaving 10 bases between. The CDR3 contains 15 residues. The CDR3 coding sequence is TGTGCCTGGAGTGCCCCGTGGGGCTCCTACAATGAGCAGTTCTTC. As protein: CAWSAPWGSYNEQFF.

The gene calls are TRBV7-8 and TRBJ1-5; 7 nucleotides align to TRBD1. Germline V gives CDR1 SGHVS, CDR2 FQNEAQ. J lost 5 bases, V lost 3 bases, and 7 bases had no gene match. The CDR3 runs 15 residues. The CDR3 DNA reads TGTGCCAGCAGCTTCACAGGGGCGCGGGATCAGCCCCAGCATTTT. It codes for CASSFTGARDQPQHF.

The V call is TRBV5-4, the J call TRBJ1-1; TRBD1 aligns across 8 bases. There are 15 residues in the CDR3. Trimming cost V 2 bases and J 0 bases; bases outside gene matches: 3. CDR1 is SGHNT, CDR2 YYREEE, per germline (reference sequence). The CDR3 DNA sequence: TGTGCCAGCAGCTTTAGACAGGGGATGAACACTGAAGCTTTCTTT. It is translated as CASSFRQGMNTEAFF.

The chain links TRBV10-2 to TRBJ2-4; maybe TRBD1 (6 bases). The V end was cut by 8 bases, the J end by 0 bases, with 11 bases between. Per germline, CDR1 WSHSY and CDR2 SAAADI. The CDR3 covers 14 residues. DNA for the CDR3: TGCGCCAGCCTCCAGGGGCTAGCCAAAAACATTCAGTACTTC. It translates to CASLQGLAKNIQYF.

The chain joins TRBV7-2 to TRBJ2-5; 13 bases fit TRBD2. CDR3 length: 16 amino acids. V shed 3 bases, J shed 0 bases, and the junction held 1 base outside the gene matches. The germline gives CDR1 SGHTA, CDR2 FQGNSA. The CDR3 DNA reads TGTGCCAGCAGCTTGACTAGCGGGGGGTACCAAGAGACCCAGTACTTC. This gives the protein CASSLTSGGYQETQYF.

This clone was detected only once. The rearrangement joins TRBV6-5 to TRBJ2-1, with TRBD1 matching over 8 bases. Per germline, CDR1 MNHEY and CDR2 SVGAGI. J gave up 7 bases and V 6 bases, and 5 bases lay outside the gene matches. This CDR3 has 13 residues. The CDR3 nucleotides read TGTGCCAGCAGCCGCCGACAGGGGAATGAGCAGTTCTTC. Translation: CASSRRQGNEQFF.

V usage is TRBV7-8 and J usage is TRBJ1-2, with D uncertain. Trimming removed 1 base at V and 2 bases at J, with 8 bases between. The CDR3 is made up of 14 amino acids. Germline-derived CDR1 and CDR2 are SGHVS and FQNEAQ. CDR3 sequence (DNA): TGTGCCAGCAGCTTAGATGACACCAACTATGGCTACACCTTC. Translation: CASSLDDTNYGYTF.

This clone was detected only a few times. The chain joins TRBV7-9 to TRBJ1-5, with no clear D. The CDR3 consists of 13 residues. Deletions cut 3 bases from V and 4 bases from J, with 7 bases between. The V gene's germline CDR1 is SEHNR and CDR2 FQNEAQ (reference sequence). For the CDR3, the DNA is TGTGCCAGCAGCTTGGGATTAAATCAGCCCCAGCATTTT. It is translated as CASSLGLNQPQHF.

This clone was counted at least ten times. This chain joins TRBV19 and TRBJ1-1; no clear D gene. In germline, CDR1 is LNHDA, CDR2 SQIVND (reference sequence). The CDR3 consists of 15 residues. V dropped 8 bases and J dropped 5 bases, with 21 bases sitting between them. DNA of the CDR3: TGTGCCAGTTTGAAACTTTCGGGAGGGAGTACTGAAGCTTTCTTT. It encodes CASLKLSGGSTEAFF.

This sequence joins TRBV6-1 and TRBJ1-2; a weak D match, TRBD1 (6 bases). The CDR3 runs to 15 residues. V shed 6 bases and J shed 3 bases, with 17 bases lying between them. The V gene's germline CDR1 is MNHNS and CDR2 SASEGT. CDR3 residues: CASSQPLGGDYGYTF. As DNA, the CDR3 is TGTGCCAGCAGCCAACCCCTGGGGGGCGACTATGGCTACACCTTC.

This clone was observed a handful of times. V usage is TRBV28 and J usage is TRBJ2-3; TRBD2 matches at 12 bases. V shed 3 bases and J 3 bases; nucleotides not matched to a gene: 4. Germline assignment: CDR1 MDHEN and CDR2 SYDVKM. The CDR3 is made up of 16 amino acids. In nucleotides, the CDR3 is TGTGCCAGCAGTTTGTCTAGCGGGGGGGGAACAGATACGCAGTATTTT. It translates to CASSLSSGGGTDTQYF.

Regarding this clone: The sample holds other DNA sequences that translate to the same CDR3. V gene TRBV28 combines with J gene TRBJ2-3; D is uncertain. This CDR3 contains 13 residues. The germline V and J ends were trimmed by 6 bases and 2 bases, with 9 bases remaining between them. The germline CDR1 and CDR2 sequences are MDHEN and SYDVKM. The CDR3 DNA reads TGTGCCAGCAGCCCTCCCTCCACAGATACGCAGTATTTT. It codes for CASSPPSTDTQYF.

J is TRBJ2-7 and V is TRBV19; 7 bases align to TRBD2. V shed 6 bases, J shed 0 bases, and the junction held 5 bases outside the gene matches. Germline V gives CDR1 LNHDA, CDR2 SQIVND (reference sequence). The CDR3 loop spans 14 amino acids. The CDR3 DNA sequence: TGTGCCAGTAGCGGGACTATCGTCTCCTACGAGCAGTACTTC. It yields the protein CASSGTIVSYEQYF. Together with reference TRBV19 and TRBJ2-7, the CDR3 gives the full variable domain: DGGITQSPKYLFRKEGQNVTLSCEQNLNHDAMYWYRQDPGQGLRLIYYSQIVNDFQKGDIAEGYSVSREKKESFPLTVTSAQKNPTAFYLCASSGTIVSYEQYFGPGTRLTVT.

J is TRBJ2-5 and V is TRBV7-9; the D is unclear. CDR1 and CDR2 from the germline V gene are SEHNR and FQNEAQ (reference sequence). Trimming pared 5 bases from V and 1 base from J, leaving 14 bases between. The CDR3 is 15 amino acids. CDR3 protein: CASSQRLEIQETQYF. CDR3 in DNA: TGTGCCAGCAGCCAAAGATTGGAGATCCAAGAGACCCAGTACTTC. Complete variable domain (other parts from reference TRBV7-9 and TRBJ2-5): DTGVSQNPRHKITKRGQNVTFRCDPISEHNRLYWYRQTLGQGPEFLTYFQNEAQLEKSRLLSDRFSAERPKGSFSTLEIQRTEQGDSAMYLCASSQRLEIQETQYFGPGTRLLVL.

This clone has just a few counts. The chain recombines TRBV19 with TRBJ1-5; D uncertain. Germline assignment: CDR1 LNHDA and CDR2 SQIVND (reference sequence). This CDR3 is built from 14 residues. Trimming removed 6 bases from V and 0 bases from J, with 9 bases in between. CDR3 nucleotides: TGTGCCAGTAGGCCCGTATCTAGCAATCAGCCCCAGCATTTT. It translates to CASRPVSSNQPQHF.

Remarks on this clone: Other DNA sequences from this sample encode an identical CDR3 as well. The rearrangement uses TRBV9 and TRBJ2-3, with TRBD1 as a possible D gene (5 bases). Germline V gene sequence: CDR1 SGDLS, CDR2 YYNGEE. The V end lost 0 bases, the J end lost 3 bases, and 11 bases lay between the germline ends. The CDR3 is 15 residues long. CDR3: CASSVGAGKTDTQYF. CDR3 DNA: TGTGCCAGCAGCGTAGGGGCAGGGAAAACAGATACGCAGTATTTT. The whole variable domain, filled in from reference TRBV9 and TRBJ2-3, reads DSGVTQTPKHLITATGQRVTLRCSPRSGDLSVYWYQQSLDQGLQFLIQYYNGEERAKGNILERFSAQQFPDLHSELNLSSLELGDSALYFCASSVGAGKTDTQYFGPGTRLTVL.

The genes are TRBV30 and TRBJ2-2; the match to TRBD1 covers 8 bases. The CDR3 totals 15 residues. Trimming at V came to 4 bases and at J to 3 bases, leaving 7 bases not matched to a gene. In germline, CDR1 is GTSNPN, CDR2 SVGIG (reference sequence). The CDR3 protein is CAWKGDRFDTGELFF. DNA of the CDR3: TGTGCCTGGAAAGGGGACAGGTTCGACACCGGGGAGCTGTTTTTT.

In this sample, this clone turned up once. V usage is TRBV7-3 and J usage is TRBJ2-5, with a tentative D call TRBD2 (6 bases). Per germline, CDR1 SGHTA and CDR2 FQGTGA. Trimming removed 1 base at V and 4 bases at J, with 16 bases between. The CDR3 runs to 16 residues. In nucleotides, the CDR3 is TGTGCCAGCAGCTTAAGCCCCGACCGGGAGATAGAGACCCAGTACTTC. It encodes CASSLSPDREIETQYF.